A single sample is the source of the 24 T cell receptor beta chains below, sequenced in a study of immune cell composition in non-small cell lung cancer. Assay used: immunoSEQ multiplex PCR; TCRdb lists only in-frame clones, some missing. Here the sample spans fewer than 6,000 clones, roughly 78% being singletons. Source material: lung tumor tissue. These receptors originate from a human donor with non-small cell lung cancer.

CDR3 DNA sequence: TGTGCCAGCAGCTTGGCACGGTATGGCTACACCTTC. Translating gives CASSLARYGYTF. This rearrangement joins TRBV5-6 to TRBJ1-2; D ambiguous. This CDR3 is built from 12 residues. The V end was cut by 0 bases, the J end by 5 bases, with 5 bases between. Germline V gives CDR1 SGHDT, CDR2 YYEEEE.

CDR3 protein: CAWSPIGTGNEQYF. The CDR3 DNA follows: TGTGCCTGGAGTCCGATAGGGACAGGCAACGAGCAGTACTTC. The rearrangement joins TRBV30 to TRBJ2-7, with 8 bases matching TRBD1. The CDR3 runs 14 residues. CDR1 GTSNPN and CDR2 SVGIG come from the germline V gene (reference sequence). V lost 2 bases and J lost 5; bases outside the gene matches: 8.

This clone was counted once. The genes are TRBV4-3 and TRBJ1-1, with D maybe TRBD1 (6 bases). Germline CDR1 is LGHNA and CDR2 is YSLEER. Trimming took off 3 bases at V and 4 bases at J, with 18 bases between the two ends. The CDR3 contains 16 residues. The DNA of the CDR3 is TGCGCCAGCAGCCATTCCGGGACACCCCTTAGCACTGAAGCTTTCTTT. Its translation: CASSHSGTPLSTEAFF.

J is TRBJ1-5 and V is TRBV6-6; maybe TRBD1 (6 bases). V lost 6 bases and J lost 2, with 17 bases in between. Germline V gene lookup returns CDR1 MNHNY and CDR2 SVGAGI (reference sequence). The CDR3 has 16 residues. The CDR3 DNA reads TGTGCCAGCAGCCACTCGGGGGGGGCGGGCAATCAGCCCCAGCATTTT. Translation: CASSHSGGAGNQPQHF.

In regard to this clone: Other DNA variants within this sample encode the same CDR3. J is TRBJ1-2 and V is TRBV7-9; 8 nucleotides match TRBD1. Looked up from germline, CDR1 is SEHNR and CDR2 is FQNEAQ (reference sequence). V shed 7 bases and J 4 bases; nucleotides not matched to a gene: 8. There are 14 residues in the CDR3. The CDR3 here is CASTFGQGGYGYTF. In DNA, the CDR3 is TGTGCCAGCACTTTCGGACAGGGTGGCTATGGCTACACCTTC. The full variable domain, completed using reference TRBV7-9 and TRBJ1-2, is DTGVSQNPRHKITKRGQNVTFRCDPISEHNRLYWYRQTLGQGPEFLTYFQNEAQLEKSRLLSDRFSAERPKGSFSTLEIQRTEQGDSAMYLCASTFGQGGYGYTFGSGTRLTVV.

The chain carries TRBV9 and TRBJ2-2, with D possibly matching TRBD2 (5 bases). The CDR3 has 13 amino acids. The V gene lost 4 bases and the J gene lost 6 bases, with 10 bases spanning the gap. Germline V CDR1 and CDR2: SGDLS, YYNGEE. The CDR3 DNA reads as TGTGCCAGCAGCTTAAGAGGGTCCGGGGAGCTGTTTTTT. Protein: CASSLRGSGELFF. The whole variable domain, filled in from reference TRBV9 and TRBJ2-2, reads DSGVTQTPKHLITATGQRVTLRCSPRSGDLSVYWYQQSLDQGLQFLIQYYNGEERAKGNILERFSAQQFPDLHSELNLSSLELGDSALYFCASSLRGSGELFFGEGSRLTVL.

The rearrangement links TRBV6-6 to TRBJ1-5; tentative D call: TRBD1 (5 bases). The germline V gene encodes CDR1 MNHNY and CDR2 SVGAGI (reference sequence). The CDR3 runs to 13 residues. Trimming took off 2 bases at V and 4 bases at J, with 6 bases between the two ends. CDR3 residues: CASSYKGNQPQHF. The CDR3 DNA reads as TGTGCCAGCAGTTACAAGGGGAATCAGCCCCAGCATTTT.

The J gene is TRBJ1-4, the V gene TRBV5-1; 11 bases are a match to TRBD1. Germline V gene sequence: CDR1 SGHRS, CDR2 YFSETQ. Trimming cost V 6 bases and J 2 bases; bases outside gene matches: 3. CDR3 length equals 15 residues. In nucleotides, the CDR3 is TGCGCCAGCACTGGACAGGGGGCGACTAATGAAAAACTGTTTTTT. Its protein product is CASTGQGATNEKLFF.

The chain carries TRBV27 and TRBJ1-6; 7 positions agree with TRBD1. J gave up 0 bases and V 2 bases, and 7 bases lay outside the gene matches. This CDR3 contains 18 residues. Germline loops: CDR1 MNHEY, CDR2 SMNVEV (reference sequence). CDR3 nucleotide sequence: TGTGCCAGCAGTTTAGAGCCACAGGGGAGCTCCTATAATTCACCCCTCCACTTT. Its protein product is CASSLEPQGSSYNSPLHF.

The rearrangement joins TRBV30 to TRBJ1-5, with TRBD1 identical over 9 bases. Germline CDR1 reads GTSNPN; CDR2 reads SVGIG (reference sequence). This CDR3 contains 14 residues. The V and J ends lost 4 bases and 7 bases, in that order; junction bases with no gene match: 8. CDR3 nucleotides: TGTGCCTGGAACAAGGACAGGGGAGGCCAGCCCCAGCATTTT. Protein: CAWNKDRGGQPQHF.

This rearrangement joins TRBV5-4 to TRBJ1-6, with 11 nucleotides matching TRBD1. The CDR3 runs 16 residues. The J segment lost 5 bases and the V segment lost 4 bases, leaving 5 bases of the junction unmatched. Germline CDR1 SGHNT, CDR2 YYREEE (reference sequence). Written as DNA, the CDR3 is TGTGCCAGCAGCATAGGACAGGGGGCGAATAATTCACCCCTCCACTTT. Encoded protein: CASSIGQGANNSPLHF.

In DNA form, the CDR3 reads TGCAGCGTCGTCCAGGGGGGCCAAGAGACCCAGTACTTC. Protein: CSVVQGGQETQYF. The J gene is TRBJ2-5, the V gene TRBV29-1, with a weak D call TRBD1 (7 bases). CDR3 size: 13 residues. Germline CDR1 reads SQVTM; CDR2 reads ANQGSEA. Trimming left V 6 bases short and J 1 base short, with 12 bases between.

The V gene is TRBV19, the J gene TRBJ2-3; tentative D call: TRBD1 (6 bases). V lost 3 bases and J lost 0, with 13 bases in between. The CDR3 has 16 amino acids. Germline V gives CDR1 LNHDA, CDR2 SQIVND (reference sequence). This chain's CDR3 is CASSIQGIGSTDTQYF. CDR3 nucleotides: TGTGCCAGTAGTATCCAGGGGATTGGGAGCACAGATACGCAGTATTTT.

The V gene is TRBV28, the J gene TRBJ2-3; 10 bases are shared with TRBD2. Germline CDR1 and CDR2: MDHEN and SYDVKM. The V and J ends lost 5 bases and 2 bases, in that order; junction bases with no gene match: 7. The CDR3 length is 16 residues. DNA of the CDR3: TGTGCCAGCAGTCAAGCTAGCGGGGGCTTCACAGATACGCAGTATTTT. Translated: CASSQASGGFTDTQYF.

This clone turned up a few times. The V gene is TRBV5-6, the J gene TRBJ1-2; D not certain. Germline CDR1 reads SGHDT; CDR2 reads YYEEEE. CDR3 length equals 14 residues. The germline V and J ends were trimmed by 0 bases and 4 bases, with 10 bases remaining between them. CDR3 loop: CASSLGGFLYGYTF. CDR3 bases: TGTGCCAGCAGCTTGGGTGGCTTCCTCTATGGCTACACCTTC.

The chain carries TRBV2 and TRBJ2-5; 8 positions match TRBD2. V shed 7 bases and J 4 bases; nucleotides not matched to a gene: 8. The germline V gene has CDR1 SNHLY and CDR2 FYNNEI. This CDR3 region has 14 residues. The CDR3 region is CASKTGGRRETQYF. For the CDR3, the DNA is TGTGCCAGCAAAACGGGGGGGAGAAGAGAGACCCAGTACTTC.

This clone was observed a handful of times. V and J are TRBV27 and TRBJ1-2; 9 bases are a match to TRBD1. The V segment lost 3 bases and the J segment 5 bases; nucleotides outside the gene matches: 4. CDR1 is MNHEY, CDR2 SMNVEV, per germline (reference sequence). This CDR3 region has 14 residues. CDR3 in amino acids: CASSFTGQGYGYTF. In DNA form, the CDR3 reads TGTGCCAGCAGTTTTACCGGACAGGGGTATGGCTACACCTTC.

The V gene is TRBV11-2, the J gene TRBJ1-4; D ambiguous. CDR3 length: 14 amino acids. Between the trimmed V and J ends, which lost 5 bases and 8 bases, there was a span of 15 bases. Germline CDR1 and CDR2: SGHAT and FQNNGV. The CDR3: CASSATRTGEKLFF. The CDR3 DNA reads TGTGCCAGCAGCGCAACGAGGACGGGGGAAAAACTGTTTTTT.

The V call is TRBV15, the J call TRBJ2-3; 8 positions match TRBD1. Germline trimming cut 5 bases from V and 3 bases from J; bases unmatched to any gene: 4. CDR3 length: 14 residues. CDR1 LNHNV and CDR2 YYDKDF come from the germline V gene (reference sequence). Written as DNA, the CDR3 is TGTGCCACCAGCCTTCGGACAGGGACAGATACGCAGTATTTT. As protein: CATSLRTGTDTQYF.

V gene TRBV5-1 combines with J gene TRBJ2-5; 11 bases are shared with TRBD2. The germline gives CDR1 SGHRS, CDR2 YFSETQ. Trimming removed 0 bases from V and 2 bases from J; junction bases left unmatched: 3. The CDR3 is 16 amino acids. In nucleotides, the CDR3 is TGCGCCAGCAGCTTGGGGCCTAGCGGGGGGCAAGAGACCCAGTACTTC. This codes for CASSLGPSGGQETQYF.

This clone was detected only once. This chain uses TRBV18 with TRBJ2-5, with 7 positions matching TRBD2. The CDR3 is 13 amino acids. With V trimmed by 5 bases and J by 2 bases, 2 bases remained unmatched. Germline-derived CDR1 and CDR2 are KGHSH and LQKENI. As DNA, the CDR3 is TGTGCCAGCTCAGCGCGGGGGCAAGAGACCCAGTACTTC. Translation gives CASSARGQETQYF.

The chain combines TRBV11-2 with TRBJ1-2; D is unclear. V lost 1 base, J lost 7 bases, and 13 bases lay in between. In germline, CDR1 is SGHAT, CDR2 FQNNGV. This CDR3 spans 14 amino acids. The CDR3: CASSLGRRSVGYTF. The CDR3 DNA is TGTGCCAGCAGCTTAGGACGGAGGTCTGTTGGCTACACCTTC. Full variable domain (remainder filled in from reference TRBV11-2 and TRBJ1-2): EAGVAQSPRYKIIEKRQSVAFWCNPISGHATLYWYQQILGQGPKLLIQFQNNGVVDDSQLPKDRFSAERLKGVDSTLKIQPAKLEDSAVYLCASSLGRRSVGYTFGSGTRLTVV.

The chain couples TRBV4-2 to TRBJ1-1, with a possible D match to TRBD1 (5 bases). This CDR3 region has 16 residues. Trimming left V 1 base short and J 1 base short, with 13 bases between. The germline CDR1 and CDR2 sequences are LGHNA and YNFKEQ. The CDR3 DNA follows: TGTGCCAGCAGCCAAGTAGGGGCCTCTCCGAACACTGAAGCTTTCTTT. Translating gives CASSQVGASPNTEAFF.

The chain is built from TRBV19 and TRBJ2-5; perhaps TRBD2 as D (6 bases). Between the trimmed V and J ends, which lost 4 bases and 4 bases, there was a span of 13 bases. The CDR3 sequence is 14 residues long. Germline loops: CDR1 LNHDA, CDR2 SQIVND (reference sequence). The CDR3: CASSSTWGGETQYF. The CDR3 nucleotides are TGTGCCAGTAGTAGTACATGGGGAGGAGAGACCCAGTACTTC.